This T cell receptor (beta chain) was profiled in a study of blood T cell repertoires in COVID-19 (dated by TCRdb to the early 2020s). Broadly, across the study: Samples covering the acute and convalescent phases of COVID-19 were provided by collaborators in the United States, Italy and Spain. The prospective study material was composed of cDNA or gDNA derived from T cells, B-cell-depleted T cells, or PBMCs. The dataset comprised deeply sampled blood TCRbeta repertoires from subjects exposed to, actively infected with, or recovered from COVID-19. The repertoires were released in a freely available public database meant as a resource for research on the immune response to SARS-CoV-2. Samples came from the ongoing ImmuneRACE study (first 160 participants) plus 1,254 subjects from 6 global collaborators. The sample metadata nearly always contained a de-identified subject ID, COVID-19 status, age in years and sex. Where available, HLA class I and class II types were obtained from metadata supplied by the sample provider rather than from assay-based typing.

Each collaborating institution followed its own protocols to collect whole blood in K2EDTA tubes. Collaborator samples were shipped for TCRbeta analysis as frozen whole blood, isolated PBMCs, or DNA extracted from either sample type. Sequences MNHEY (CDR1) and SVGAGI (CDR2) are obtained from the germline V gene. Compared with germline, V lacks 5 bases and J lacks 8 bases; bases without a gene match: 5. Measured from the cysteine to the phenylalanine, the CDR3 is 14 residues long. The DNA shown is the 42-base CDR3, in frame from base 1. This clone was detected once. This receptor's antigen is unknown. Within one base of it there is no much larger clone, and no base qualities were kept. TCRbeta CDR3 regions were amplified from genomic DNA by means of the immunoSEQ Assay, a bias-controlled multiplex PCR. Per the source publication's procedure: The number of nucleated cells in each sample was estimated from the amplification of reference gene primers within the assay. Sequence reads were collapsed and filtered to measure the absolute abundance of every unique TCRbeta CDR3 rearrangement. For each sample, productive Simpson clonality was calculated as the square root of Simpson's diversity index across productive rearrangements. What TCRdb holds here is the immuneACCESS table cut down to in-frame rearrangements. Part of the clones is not present; checked against another copy, under half of the missing clones reflect an unresolved V gene, and the others are unexplained. The V and J calls and clone size are taken from that table; D and trimming were inferred from the DNA. For this sample there are under 250,000 clones; more than 65% appear just once. The ten biggest clones cover approximately 4.8% of the sample.

On the study overall, not on this receptor specifically: The quantity of clinical and demographic metadata differed by source and by participant and was supplied without curation.

The clonotype originates from a man in his fifties or sixties with active or convalescent COVID-19. The material sequenced was peripheral blood. This chain joins TRBV6-5 to TRBJ2-1; the central 11 bases match TRBD1. CDR3 protein: CASSPGQGGYEQFF. The DNA sequence reads TGTGCCAGCAGTCCGGGACAGGGGGGATATGAGCAGTTCTTC.